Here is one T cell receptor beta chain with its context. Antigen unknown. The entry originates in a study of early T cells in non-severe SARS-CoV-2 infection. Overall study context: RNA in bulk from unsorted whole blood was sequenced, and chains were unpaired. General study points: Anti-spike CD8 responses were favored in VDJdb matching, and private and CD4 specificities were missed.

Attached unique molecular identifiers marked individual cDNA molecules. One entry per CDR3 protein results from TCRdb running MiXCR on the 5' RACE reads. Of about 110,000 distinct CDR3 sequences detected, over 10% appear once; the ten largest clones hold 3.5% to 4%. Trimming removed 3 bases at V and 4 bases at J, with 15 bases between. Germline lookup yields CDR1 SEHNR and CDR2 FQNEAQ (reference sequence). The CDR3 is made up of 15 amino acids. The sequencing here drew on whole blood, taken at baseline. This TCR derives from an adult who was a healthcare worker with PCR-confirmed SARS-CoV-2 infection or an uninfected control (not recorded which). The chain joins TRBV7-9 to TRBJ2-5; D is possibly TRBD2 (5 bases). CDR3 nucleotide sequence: TGTGCCAGCAGCTTGTCTAAGGCGGGTTCAGAGACCCAGTACTTC. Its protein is CASSLSKAGSETQYF.